The 31 T cell receptor beta chains below all came from one sample that was sequenced in a study of shared clonotypes between healthy human individuals. In the naive CD8 group, cells lacked CD45RO and were positively selected for CCR7, so terminally differentiated effector memory CD45RA+ cells were left out. Generated by immunoSEQ multiplex PCR, the TCRdb table keeps only in-frame clones and is missing some. Found here are hundreds of thousands of clones, roughly 96% of them singletons; the top ten hold about 0.21%. The sequenced sample was naive CD8+ T cells sorted from blood. All receptors come from a man aged 25-45 years in good health.

Only one count was recorded for this clone. Other DNA sequences in this sample translate to the same CDR3. The chain employs TRBV27 and TRBJ2-7; D call uncertain. CDR1 is MNHEY, CDR2 SMNVEV, per germline (reference sequence). The CDR3 is made up of 11 amino acids. The V end lost 4 bases, the J end lost 4 bases, and 5 bases lay between the germline ends. CDR3: CASSSGYEQYF. The CDR3 DNA follows: TGTGCCAGCAGTTCTGGATACGAGCAGTACTTC.

V and J are TRBV28 and TRBJ1-2, with D uncertain. The V end was cut by 6 bases, the J end by 8 bases, with 22 bases between. Germline loops: CDR1 MDHEN, CDR2 SYDVKM. This CDR3 has 15 amino acids. The CDR3 loop reads CASRIAPNLREGYTF. The CDR3 DNA reads TGTGCCAGCAGGATCGCCCCTAACTTAAGGGAGGGCTACACCTTC.

The chain uses TRBV14 and TRBJ2-7, with 9 bases identical to TRBD1. CDR1 and CDR2 from the germline V gene are SGHDN and FVKESK. CDR3 length equals 15 residues. J gave up 3 bases and V 5 bases, and 8 bases lay outside the gene matches. The CDR3 DNA reads as TGTGCCAGCAGCGTTACCGGGACAGGGTACTACGAGCAGTACTTC. It codes for CASSVTGTGYYEQYF.

The J gene is TRBJ2-7, the V gene TRBV9, with 7 positions matching TRBD1. Unmatched junction bases numbered 12, after V lost 4 bases and J lost 2 bases. Looked up from germline, CDR1 is SGDLS and CDR2 is YYNGEE. CDR3 length: 16 amino acids. CDR3 amino acids: CASSPRQGMSAYEQYF. The DNA for the CDR3 is TGTGCCAGCAGCCCCCGACAGGGAATGTCTGCCTACGAGCAGTACTTC.

V is TRBV7-9 and J is TRBJ2-7; D perhaps matches TRBD1 (5 bases). Germline V gene data show CDR1 as SEHNR and CDR2 as FQNEAQ (reference sequence). This CDR3 is 14 amino acids long. The V gene lost 4 bases and the J gene lost 2 bases, with 12 bases spanning the gap. CDR3 nucleotides: TGTGCCAGCAGCTCCCCCGACAGCGCCTACGAGCAGTACTTC. It yields the protein CASSSPDSAYEQYF.

The V and J genes are TRBV13 and TRBJ2-7, with TRBD1 as a possible D gene (6 bases). The CDR3 has 16 residues. The germline V gene has CDR1 PRHDT and CDR2 FYEKMQ (reference sequence). V lost 8 bases and J 0 bases, leaving 20 bases between the germline ends. CDR3 region: CASSIKQGSYSYEQYF. The DNA for the CDR3 is TGTGCCAGCTCAATTAAACAGGGATCCTACTCCTACGAGCAGTACTTC.

The rearrangement uses TRBV19 and TRBJ2-7; possible D gene TRBD1, 5 bases. The CDR3 is 11 residues long. The germline V gene encodes CDR1 LNHDA and CDR2 SQIVND (reference sequence). V was trimmed by 6 bases and J by 3 bases, leaving 6 bases between them. The CDR3 nucleotides read TGTGCCAGTAGGGACAACTACGAGCAGTACTTC. This translates into CASRDNYEQYF.

CDR3 loop: CASSLVGQGARTGELFF. Written as DNA, the CDR3 is TGTGCCAGCAGCTTAGTGGGCCAGGGGGCTAGAACCGGGGAGCTGTTTTTT. This sequence joins TRBV11-2 and TRBJ2-2; TRBD1 agrees at 8 bases. Germline CDR1 SGHAT, CDR2 FQNNGV. This CDR3 has 17 residues. After removal of 1 base from V and 5 bases from J, the junction contained 9 bases not matched to a gene.

This rearrangement joins TRBV9 to TRBJ1-1; D not certain. Trimming cost V 0 bases and J 1 base, with 19 bases left between them. This CDR3 comprises 18 residues. Germline V lookup: CDR1 SGDLS, CDR2 YYNGEE. CDR3 DNA: TGTGCCAGCAGCGTAGTTGTGGACCCTAGAAATCGGAACACTGAAGCTTTCTTT. It codes for CASSVVVDPRNRNTEAFF.

The chain carries TRBV9 and TRBJ2-7; maybe TRBD2 (6 bases). Germline V CDR1 and CDR2: SGDLS, YYNGEE. The V gene lost 3 bases and the J gene lost 4 bases, with 14 bases spanning the gap. CDR3 length: 14 amino acids. This CDR3 reads CASSESGTAYEQYF. CDR3 coding DNA: TGTGCCAGCAGCGAATCCGGGACTGCATACGAGCAGTACTTC.

The sample holds one count of this clone. V usage is TRBV7-2 and J usage is TRBJ1-4; D is ambiguous. CDR1 is SGHTA and CDR2 is FQGNSA in the germline V gene. With 0 bases removed from V and 6 bases from J, the gap between germline ends came to 8 bases. This CDR3 spans 14 amino acids. As DNA, the CDR3 is TGTGCCAGCAGCTTAGCGGGCCCAGATGAAAAACTGTTTTTT. This translates into CASSLAGPDEKLFF.

The rearrangement links TRBV25-1 to TRBJ2-7; D is ambiguous. Trimming left V 1 base short and J 3 bases short, with 16 bases between. The CDR3 contains 16 residues. Germline lookup yields CDR1 MGHDK and CDR2 SYGVNS. CDR3 nucleotide sequence: TGTGCCAGCAGTGAATCGGGCCAGCCCTTAGACTACGAGCAGTACTTC. Its translation: CASSESGQPLDYEQYF.

The rearrangement joins TRBV20-1 to TRBJ1-5; D is uncertain. This CDR3 has 11 residues. The V end was cut by 0 bases, the J end by 9 bases, with 6 bases between. CDR1 and CDR2 (germline): DFQATT, SNEGSKA (reference sequence). For the CDR3, the DNA is TGCAGTGCTAGAGACCTGGGGCCCCAGCATTTT. It specifies CSARDLGPQHF.

The V gene is TRBV28, the J gene TRBJ2-7; 8 bases are a match to TRBD2. The CDR3 totals 16 residues. With V trimmed by 5 bases and J by 12 bases, 21 bases remained unmatched. The V gene's germline CDR1 is MDHEN and CDR2 SYDVKM. DNA for the CDR3: TGTGCCAGCAGTAACGACCGGCGGGAGCGGGAGATGGGTCGGTACTTC. Translated: CASSNDRREREMGRYF.

The chain has TRBV7-6 and TRBJ2-7; 9 positions match TRBD1. Germline V CDR1 and CDR2: SGHVS, FNYEAQ. Losses at the gene ends were 1 base for V and 2 bases for J; bases not matched to a gene: 9. The CDR3 is 17 amino acids. In nucleotides, the CDR3 is TGTGCCAGCAGCTTAGGGGGGGACAGGGCCTTACCCTACGAGCAGTACTTC. Residues: CASSLGGDRALPYEQYF.

The table lists this clone with a count of one. The junction departs from the called germline gene at one end, perhaps through a read error. The V gene is TRBV10-3, the J gene TRBJ2-2; D ambiguous. The V gene's germline CDR1 is ENHRY and CDR2 SYGVKD. This CDR3 region has 13 residues. CDR3 protein: CAVSLVDTGELFF. As DNA, the CDR3 is TGTGCCGTCAGCCTAGTTGACACCGGGGAGCTGTTTTTT.

The rearrangement joins TRBV9 to TRBJ1-2; tentative D call: TRBD1 (6 bases). V lost 5 bases and J 5 bases, leaving 10 bases between the germline ends. The CDR3 consists of 12 residues. CDR1 is SGDLS and CDR2 is YYNGEE in the germline V gene. CDR3 sequence reads: CASRTGLYGYTF. CDR3 nucleotides: TGTGCCAGCAGGACAGGCTTATATGGCTACACCTTC.

This sequence joins TRBV27 and TRBJ2-2; 8 positions agree with TRBD2. V lost 5 bases and J lost 5; bases outside the gene matches: 7. Germline V gives CDR1 MNHEY, CDR2 SMNVEV (reference sequence). The CDR3 contains 15 residues. CDR3 amino acids: CASSNREGGTGELFF. In DNA, the CDR3 is TGTGCCAGCAGTAACCGGGAGGGAGGGACCGGGGAGCTGTTTTTT.

The chain recombines TRBV9 with TRBJ2-3, with D unresolved. Germline assignment: CDR1 SGDLS and CDR2 YYNGEE. V was trimmed by 4 bases and J by 0 bases, leaving 12 bases between them. The CDR3 spans 15 residues. CDR3 in DNA: TGTGCCAGCAGCCCCCGGTCCGGTAGCACAGATACGCAGTATTTT. It encodes CASSPRSGSTDTQYF.

The V and J genes are TRBV4-2 and TRBJ2-7, with 9 bases matching TRBD1. This CDR3 has 15 amino acids. The germline V gene has CDR1 LGHNA and CDR2 YNFKEQ. Trimming removed 4 bases from V and 2 bases from J; junction bases left unmatched: 6. The CDR3 DNA sequence: TGTGCCAGCAGCCCCCAGGGACAGGGAGCCTACGAGCAGTACTTC. Protein product: CASSPQGQGAYEQYF.

The chain joins TRBV27 to TRBJ2-7; 8 nucleotides match TRBD2. The CDR3 has 15 amino acids. With 5 bases clipped from V and 2 bases from J, the junction kept 8 bases outside the gene matches. Per the germline V gene, CDR1 is MNHEY and CDR2 is SMNVEV (reference sequence). CDR3 DNA: TGTGCCAGCAGTCCCCGCCTAGCGGGTACCTACGAGCAGTACTTC. Its protein product is CASSPRLAGTYEQYF.

In DNA, the CDR3 is TGTGCCAGCAGCTTGTTCAGGGCGGTGAGCACTGAAGCTTTCTTT. This translates into CASSLFRAVSTEAFF. V and J are TRBV5-4 and TRBJ1-1, with D perhaps matching TRBD1 (5 bases). The CDR3 extends over 15 amino acids. V was trimmed by 1 base and J by 4 bases, leaving 14 bases between them. Germline V CDR1 and CDR2: SGHNT, YYREEE (reference sequence).

The chain combines TRBV11-2 with TRBJ2-7; 9 bases are a match to TRBD1. Germline CDR1 and CDR2: SGHAT and FQNNGV. The length of the CDR3 is 16 residues. V shed 4 bases and J 9 bases; nucleotides not matched to a gene: 16. The DNA of the CDR3 is TGTGCCAGCAGCTCAGGAGTGGGACAGGGATTTACGGGGCAGTACTTC. Protein: CASSSGVGQGFTGQYF.

The J gene is TRBJ2-1, the V gene TRBV19; 7 bases agree with TRBD2. Trimming took 2 bases from V and 2 from J; bases not matched to a gene: 3. CDR1 LNHDA and CDR2 SQIVND come from the germline V gene (reference sequence). The CDR3 is made up of 15 amino acids. CDR3 residues: CASSIQAGTYNEQFF. The CDR3 DNA reads as TGTGCCAGTAGTATACAAGCGGGAACCTACAATGAGCAGTTCTTC. The full variable domain, completed using reference TRBV19 and TRBJ2-1, is DGGITQSPKYLFRKEGQNVTLSCEQNLNHDAMYWYRQDPGQGLRLIYYSQIVNDFQKGDIAEGYSVSREKKESFPLTVTSAQKNPTAFYLCASSIQAGTYNEQFFGPGTRLTVL.

This sequence joins TRBV6-1 and TRBJ1-1; 7 bases map to TRBD1. CDR3 length: 14 residues. Per germline, CDR1 MNHNS and CDR2 SASEGT. J was trimmed by 3 bases and V by 4 bases; bases with no gene match: 5. This CDR3 reads CASSGQGRYTEAFF. CDR3 bases: TGTGCCAGCAGTGGACAGGGCCGGTACACTGAAGCTTTCTTT.

The chain combines TRBV29-1 with TRBJ1-1; D not certain. V lost 4 bases and J 5 bases, leaving 11 bases between the germline ends. Germline loops: CDR1 SQVTM, CDR2 ANQGSEA. CDR3 length: 12 residues. The DNA of the CDR3 is TGCAGCGTTGTAGTATTGGCTACTGAAGCTTTCTTT. Residues: CSVVVLATEAFF. Variable domain in full (rest from reference TRBV29-1 and TRBJ1-1): SAVISQKPSRDICQRGTSLTIQCQVDSQVTMMFWYRQQPGQSLTLIATANQGSEATYESGFVIDKFPISRPNLTFSTLTVSNMSPEDSSIYLCSVVVLATEAFFGQGTRLTVV.

Concerning this clone itself: The sample holds other DNA sequences that translate to the same CDR3. This sequence joins TRBV9 and TRBJ2-3; TRBD2 agrees at 13 bases. V trimming: 2 bases; J trimming: 5 bases; junction bases outside the gene matches: 5. This CDR3 has 16 amino acids. Per germline, CDR1 SGDLS and CDR2 YYNGEE. CDR3 protein: CASSVGLAGVKDTQYF. In DNA form, the CDR3 reads TGTGCCAGCAGCGTCGGACTAGCGGGAGTGAAAGATACGCAGTATTTT.

V is TRBV11-2 and J is TRBJ1-5; D is undetermined. Germline-derived CDR1 and CDR2 are SGHAT and FQNNGV. V was pared by 0 bases and J by 4 bases, with 7 bases between. The CDR3 loop spans 14 amino acids. Here the CDR3 reads CASSLESDNQPQHF. CDR3 coding DNA: TGTGCCAGCAGCTTAGAGTCCGATAATCAGCCCCAGCATTTT.

The chain uses TRBV5-1 and TRBJ2-1; D is uncertain. V dropped 4 bases and J dropped 9 bases, with 14 bases sitting between them. CDR1 SGHRS and CDR2 YFSETQ come from the germline V gene. This CDR3 spans 13 amino acids. The CDR3 coding sequence is TGCGCCAGCAGCGCCCGTCCTCCCACTGAGCAGTTCTTC. This gives the protein CASSARPPTEQFF.

A remark on this clone: The junction departs from the called germline gene at one end, perhaps through a read error. The CDR3 here is CASSFNGVSYERYF. The DNA for the CDR3 is TGTGCCAGCAGTTTCAACGGGGTTTCCTACGAGCGGTACTTC. The chain employs TRBV28 and TRBJ2-7; the D gene is possibly TRBD2 (5 bases). There are 14 residues in the CDR3. Looked up from germline, CDR1 is MDHEN and CDR2 is SYDVKM.

The genes are TRBV11-2 and TRBJ2-5; 7 bases agree with TRBD1. Germline CDR1 and CDR2: SGHAT and FQNNGV. The CDR3 is 18 residues long. With V trimmed by 0 bases and J by 3 bases, 13 bases remained unmatched. CDR3 nucleotide sequence: TGTGCCAGCAGCTTAGATCGGTGGAGTACAGGGGAAAAAGAGACCCAGTACTTC. This codes for CASSLDRWSTGEKETQYF.